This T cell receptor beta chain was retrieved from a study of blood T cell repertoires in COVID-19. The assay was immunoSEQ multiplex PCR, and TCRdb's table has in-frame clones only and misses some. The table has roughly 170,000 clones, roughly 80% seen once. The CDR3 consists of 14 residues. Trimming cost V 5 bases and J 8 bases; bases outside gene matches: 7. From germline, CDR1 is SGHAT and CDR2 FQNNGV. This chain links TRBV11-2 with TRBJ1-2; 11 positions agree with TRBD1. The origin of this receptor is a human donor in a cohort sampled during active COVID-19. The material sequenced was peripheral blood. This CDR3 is CASSHGQGAGGYTF. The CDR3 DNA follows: TGTGCCAGCAGCCATGGACAGGGGGCGGGAGGCTACACCTTC.